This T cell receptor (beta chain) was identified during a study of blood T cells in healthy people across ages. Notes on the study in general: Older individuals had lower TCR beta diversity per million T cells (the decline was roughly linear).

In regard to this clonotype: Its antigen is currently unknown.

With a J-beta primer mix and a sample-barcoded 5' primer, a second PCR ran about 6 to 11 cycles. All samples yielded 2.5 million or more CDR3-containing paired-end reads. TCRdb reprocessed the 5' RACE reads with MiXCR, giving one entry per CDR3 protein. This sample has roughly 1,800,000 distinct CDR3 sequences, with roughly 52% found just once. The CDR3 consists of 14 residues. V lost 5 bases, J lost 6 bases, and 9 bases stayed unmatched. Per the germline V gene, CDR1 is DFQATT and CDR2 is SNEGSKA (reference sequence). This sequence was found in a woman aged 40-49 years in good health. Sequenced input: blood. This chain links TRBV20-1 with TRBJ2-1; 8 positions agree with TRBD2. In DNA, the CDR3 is TGCAGTGCTCCCGGTAGTAGCGGGACCAATGAGCAGTTCTTC. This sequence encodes CSAPGSSGTNEQFF.